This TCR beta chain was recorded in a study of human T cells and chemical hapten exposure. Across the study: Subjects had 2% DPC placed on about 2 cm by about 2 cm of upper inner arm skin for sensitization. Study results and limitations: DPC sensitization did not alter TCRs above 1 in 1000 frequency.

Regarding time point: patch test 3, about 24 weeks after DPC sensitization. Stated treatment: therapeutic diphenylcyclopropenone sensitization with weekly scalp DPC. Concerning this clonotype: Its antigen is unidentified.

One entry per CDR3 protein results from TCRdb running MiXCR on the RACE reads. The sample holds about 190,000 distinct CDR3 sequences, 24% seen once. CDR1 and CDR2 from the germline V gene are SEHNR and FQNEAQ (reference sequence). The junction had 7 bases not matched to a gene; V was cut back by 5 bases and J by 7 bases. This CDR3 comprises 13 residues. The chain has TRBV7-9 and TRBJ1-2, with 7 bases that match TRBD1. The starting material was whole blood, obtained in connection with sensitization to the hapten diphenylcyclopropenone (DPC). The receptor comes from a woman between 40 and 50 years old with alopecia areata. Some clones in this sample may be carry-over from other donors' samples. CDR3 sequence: CASSPQGGGGYTF. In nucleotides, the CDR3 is TGTGCCAGCAGCCCCCAGGGGGGGGGTGGCTACACCTTC.